This T cell receptor beta chain was recovered during a study of CD8+ T cells in alopecia areata. Study outcomes and limitations: Alopecia totalis/universalis scalp especially showed more expanded CD8+ clones than normal scalp.

CD4+ and CD8+ T cells were sorted from PBMCs. cDNA serving as the sequencing template came from extracted, reverse transcribed RNA. Method: immunoSEQ multiplex PCR; TCRdb's copy keeps in-frame clones and lacks some. The table shows about 120,000 clones, with approximately 58% occurring only once. From germline, CDR1 is SGHRS and CDR2 YFSETQ. This CDR3 has 17 amino acids. V lost 6 bases, J lost 5 bases, and 14 bases stayed unmatched. This clone was seen a few times. Its antigen is not known. The rearrangement uses TRBV5-1 and TRBJ1-2; 12 positions agree with TRBD1. This TCR was recovered from a human donor in good health. The sequenced material came from CD4+ T cells sorted from blood. CDR3 residues: CASTRGGRDRGRYGYTF. The CDR3 DNA is TGCGCCAGCACGCGTGGAGGACGGGACAGGGGGCGTTATGGCTACACCTTC.